The sequence of this T cell receptor beta chain was determined in a study of blood T cell repertoires in COVID-19. Study information: Collection of acute and convalescent COVID-19 samples took place in the United States, Italy and Spain. Sample material is recorded as cDNA or gDNA derived from T cells, B-cell-depleted T cells, or PBMCs.

Original processing methods: Estimated nucleated cell counts came from reference gene primer amplification. TCRdb's table, derived via immunoSEQ multiplex PCR, lists solely in-frame clones and lacks some. V and J calls and clone size follow that table, whereas D and trimming were derived from the DNA. The top ten hold roughly 13% of the sample, which has some 60,000 clones, 75% to 90% seen once. Sequencing was carried out using peripheral blood. The TCR comes from a human donor in a cohort sampled during active COVID-19.

The CDR3 bases are TGTGCCAGCAGCCGCCAGGCTTATAGCACAGATACGCAGTATTTT. Translation: CASSRQAYSTDTQYF. The rearrangement uses TRBV6-2 or TRBV6-3 and TRBJ2-3; no definite D call. The germline V gene encodes CDR1 MNHEY and CDR2 SVGEGT. This CDR3 region has 15 residues. The V end was cut by 6 bases, the J end by 0 bases, with 13 bases between.